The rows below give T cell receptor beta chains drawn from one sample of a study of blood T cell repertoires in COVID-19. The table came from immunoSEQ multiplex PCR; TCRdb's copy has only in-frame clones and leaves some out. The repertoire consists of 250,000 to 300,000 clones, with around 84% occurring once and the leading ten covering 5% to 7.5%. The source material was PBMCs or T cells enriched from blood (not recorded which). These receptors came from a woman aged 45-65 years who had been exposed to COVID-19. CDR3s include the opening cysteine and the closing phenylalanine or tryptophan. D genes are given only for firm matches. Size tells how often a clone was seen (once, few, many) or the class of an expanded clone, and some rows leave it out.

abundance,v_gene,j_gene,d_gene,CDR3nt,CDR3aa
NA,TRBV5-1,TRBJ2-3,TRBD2,TGCGCCAGCAGCTACGACCCTAGCGGGGCGGGGGATACGCAGTATTTT,CASSYDPSGAGDTQYF
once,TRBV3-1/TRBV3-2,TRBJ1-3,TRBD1,TGTGCCAGCAGCCGCCGGGCAGGGGGCTCGCGAGGAAACACCATATATTTT,CASSRRAGGSRGNTIYF
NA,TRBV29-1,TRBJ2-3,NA,TGCAGCGTTGAATTTCCTGATACGCAGTATTTT,CSVEFPDTQYF
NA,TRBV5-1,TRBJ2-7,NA,TGCGCCAGCAGCTTGATGTTCGAGGAGCAGTACTTC,CASSLMFEEQYF
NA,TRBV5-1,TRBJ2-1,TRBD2,TGCGCCAGCAGCTTCCGATCCCAAGCGGGGGGCCTAACTCGCTACAATGAGCAGTTCTTC,CASSFRSQAGGLTRYNEQFF
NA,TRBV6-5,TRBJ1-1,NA,TGTGCCAGCAGTTACTCGGGCAGTATGAACACTGAAGCTTTCTTT,CASSYSGSMNTEAFF
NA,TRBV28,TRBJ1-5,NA,TGTGCCAGCAGTTACAGGGAGCGCAATCAGCCCCAGCATTTT,CASSYRERNQPQHF
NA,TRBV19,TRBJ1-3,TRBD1,TGTGCCAGTAGCCAAGGTACCGGACAGGGGACTGGAAACACCATATATTTT,CASSQGTGQGTGNTIYF
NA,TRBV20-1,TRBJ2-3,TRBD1,TGCAGTGCTAGTCCCGGACAGGGAAGGACAGATACGCAGTATTTT,CSASPGQGRTDTQYF
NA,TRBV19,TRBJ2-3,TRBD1,TGTGCCAGTAGTAGGGGACAGGTACTCACAGATACGCAGTATTTT,CASSRGQVLTDTQYF
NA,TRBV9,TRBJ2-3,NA,TGTGCCAGCAGCGTCGGGACAAACACAGATACGCAGTATTTT,CASSVGTNTDTQYF
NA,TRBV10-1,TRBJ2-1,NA,TGCGCCAGCAGTCCTGGGGGGAGCTCCTACAATGAGCAGTTCTTC,CASSPGGSSYNEQFF
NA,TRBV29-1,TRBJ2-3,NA,TGCAGCGTCCTCGCCGGTGTCGCGCAGTATTTT,CSVLAGVAQYF
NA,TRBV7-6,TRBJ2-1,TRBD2,TGTGCCAGCAGCCCCCCCGGCGGGGGATCATATGAGCAGTTCTTC,CASSPPGGGSYEQFF
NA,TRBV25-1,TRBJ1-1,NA,TGTGCCAGCAGTGAACCTGGGCCGGGGGACACTGAAGCTTTCTTT,CASSEPGPGDTEAFF
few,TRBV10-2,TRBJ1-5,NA,TGCGCCAGCAGTGTGGGGGGGGGCAATCAGCCCCAGCATTTT,CASSVGGGNQPQHF